This T cell receptor beta chain was sequenced during a study of CD8 T cells in ankylosing spondylitis. This clonotype has at least ten counts. V lost 0 bases and J lost 2, with 5 bases in between. There are 13 residues in the CDR3. Germline CDR1 SGHTA, CDR2 FQGNSA. MiXCR was run by TCRdb on the 5' RACE reads, yielding one entry per CDR3 protein. The sample yields more than 35,000 distinct CDR3 sequences, about 6% seen once. V usage is TRBV7-2 and J usage is TRBJ2-7; D uncertain. The sample taken for sequencing was blood, either unsorted or a sorted T cell fraction (not recorded which). This sequence originates from a male donor with ankylosing spondylitis or in good health (not recorded which). CDR3 coding DNA: TGTGCCAGCAGCTTAGCGGTTGCCTACGAGCAGTACTTC. It specifies CASSLAVAYEQYF. Full variable domain (remainder filled in from reference TRBV7-2 and TRBJ2-7): GAGVSQSPSNKVTEKGKDVELRCDPISGHTALYWYRQSLGQGLEFLIYFQGNSAPDKSGLPSDRFSAERTGGSVSTLTIQRTQQEDSAVYLCASSLAVAYEQYFGPGTRLTVT.